The 15 T cell receptor beta chains reported below all come from one sample, sequenced in a study of blood T cell repertoires in COVID-19. Repertoires were generated with immunoSEQ multiplex PCR, while TCRdb's copy carries only in-frame clones and drops some. The sample consists of 300,000 to 400,000 clones, around 87% of them appearing once. Sequenced: peripheral blood. These receptors originate from a woman in her fifties or sixties who had recovered from COVID-19.

The gene calls are TRBV4-1 and TRBJ1-5, with a weak D call TRBD1 (5 bases). Germline V gives CDR1 MGHRA, CDR2 YSYEKL. The CDR3 runs 15 residues. Trimming removed 3 bases at V and 1 base at J, with 10 bases between. The CDR3 DNA follows: TGCGCCAGCAGCCAGACAGATCAAAGCAATCAGCCCCAGCATTTT. As protein: CASSQTDQSNQPQHF.

This clone was seen once. J is TRBJ1-2 and V is TRBV19; unclear D gene. Germline V gives CDR1 LNHDA, CDR2 SQIVND (reference sequence). Trimming removed 9 bases from V and 2 bases from J, with 7 bases in between. This CDR3 is 11 amino acids long. As DNA, the CDR3 is TGTGCCAGCGCAGCGAACTATGGCTACACCTTC. As protein: CASAANYGYTF.

The chain joins TRBV4-2 to TRBJ1-5; 9 bases fit TRBD1. V was clipped by 4 bases and J by 6 bases; unmatched bases: 7. The CDR3 length is 15 residues. Germline V gives CDR1 LGHNA, CDR2 YNFKEQ. CDR3: CASSRNRGPGQPQHF. The CDR3 DNA sequence: TGTGCCAGCAGCCGCAACAGGGGGCCGGGTCAGCCCCAGCATTTT.

This clone was detected only a few times. V usage is TRBV30 and J usage is TRBJ2-1; 10 bases align to TRBD2. The trim removed 4 bases at V and 10 bases at J, leaving 7 bases unmatched. Germline assignment: CDR1 GTSNPN and CDR2 SVGIG (reference sequence). The CDR3 loop spans 13 amino acids. The CDR3 bases are TGTGCCTGGAAGCGGGGGGGCGGCGAAGAGCAGTTCTTC. Translation: CAWKRGGGEEQFF.

V is TRBV7-9 and J is TRBJ2-4, with 8 bases aligning to TRBD1. Germline V gene data show CDR1 as SEHNR and CDR2 as FQNEAQ (reference sequence). The CDR3 loop spans 12 amino acids. The V and J ends lost 11 bases and 5 bases, in that order; junction bases with no gene match: 5. The CDR3 is CAGGQDQNIQYF. As DNA, the CDR3 is TGTGCCGGGGGACAGGACCAAAACATTCAGTACTTC.

The rearrangement links TRBV4-1 to TRBJ1-5, with D maybe TRBD1 (5 bases). V was pared by 1 base and J by 9 bases, with 10 bases between. CDR3 size: 13 residues. Germline values: CDR1 MGHRA, CDR2 YSYEKL. CDR3 coding DNA: TGCGCCAGCAGCCAAGTTATTACAGGGCCCCAGCATTTT. Its protein product is CASSQVITGPQHF.

The CDR3 coding sequence is TGCGCCAGCAGCACCGGACAGGGGCACGGACTAGCTCCCGCCAATGAGCAGTTCTTC. This translates into CASSTGQGHGLAPANEQFF. The chain combines TRBV5-1 with TRBJ2-1; D possibly corresponds to TRBD1 (9 bases). Germline CDR1 is SGHRS and CDR2 is YFSETQ. This CDR3 is 19 amino acids long. The germline V and J ends were trimmed by 4 bases and 6 bases, with 29 bases remaining between them.

The chain recombines TRBV5-1 with TRBJ2-3; TRBD1 matches 7 bases. J lost 2 bases, V lost 4 bases, and 10 bases had no gene match. Germline V gives CDR1 SGHRS, CDR2 YFSETQ. The CDR3 covers 16 residues. CDR3 DNA sequence: TGCGCCAGCAGCCCAGGGACAGCCGGACTCACAGATACGCAGTATTTT. Translating gives CASSPGTAGLTDTQYF.

The V call is TRBV10-3, the J call TRBJ1-2; D gene uncertain. V was cut by 4 bases and J by 1 base, with 19 bases left in between. The CDR3 is 17 residues long. The germline gives CDR1 ENHRY, CDR2 SYGVKD. The CDR3 region has the DNA TGTGCCATCAGTGTTGGGATTGAGGCACGGGGTAACTATGGCTACACCTTC. This gives the protein CAISVGIEARGNYGYTF.

This chain uses TRBV7-2 with TRBJ2-1, with D possibly TRBD2 on 6 matching bases. This CDR3 spans 14 amino acids. Germline lookup yields CDR1 SGHTA and CDR2 FQGNSA. V dropped 4 bases and J dropped 9 bases, with 16 bases sitting between them. In DNA form, the CDR3 reads TGTGCCAGCAGCTCGGTCGGGGGTAGGCGTGAGCAGTTCTTC. It codes for CASSSVGGRREQFF.

V is TRBV3-1 (or the pseudogene TRBV3-2) and J is TRBJ1-4; maybe TRBD1 (6 bases). The length of the CDR3 is 16 residues. Germline assignment: CDR1 LGHDT and CDR2 YNNKEL (reference sequence). The V end lost 2 bases, the J end lost 7 bases, and 17 bases lay between the germline ends. In DNA, the CDR3 is TGTGCCAGCAGCCAAAGGGGTAGGGGCAGGGGTGAAAAACTGTTTTTT. Its translation is CASSQRGRGRGEKLFF.

The CDR3 coding sequence is TGTGCCAGCAGCTTCGCAGGTTCCTACGAGCAGTACTTC. It specifies CASSFAGSYEQYF. The V call is TRBV7-9, the J call TRBJ2-7; unclear D gene. Trimming pared 3 bases from V and 1 base from J, leaving 7 bases between. This CDR3 is 13 amino acids long. Germline loops: CDR1 SEHNR, CDR2 FQNEAQ (reference sequence).

The chain employs TRBV9 and TRBJ2-1, with TRBD1 as a possible D gene (5 bases). V lost 5 bases, J lost 4 bases, and 10 bases lay in between. The CDR3 is made up of 13 amino acids. CDR1 is SGDLS, CDR2 YYNGEE, per germline. This CDR3 reads CASSGTGYNEQFF. The CDR3 DNA follows: TGTGCCAGCAGTGGTACAGGTTACAATGAGCAGTTCTTC. The variable domain in full, with the rest retrieved from reference TRBV9 and TRBJ2-1, is DSGVTQTPKHLITATGQRVTLRCSPRSGDLSVYWYQQSLDQGLQFLIQYYNGEERAKGNILERFSAQQFPDLHSELNLSSLELGDSALYFCASSGTGYNEQFFGPGTRLTVL.

The chain uses TRBV6-6 and TRBJ2-3, with 12 bases aligning to TRBD2. V was pared by 8 bases and J by 7 bases, with 7 bases of the junction left unmatched. CDR3 length: 14 amino acids. Germline CDR1 MNHNY, CDR2 SVGAGI (reference sequence). As DNA, the CDR3 is TGTGCCAGCCTTCTAGCGGGGGGGTTGAATACGCAGTATTTT. This sequence encodes CASLLAGGLNTQYF.

This chain joins TRBV19 and TRBJ1-1; D gene uncertain. V lost 5 bases, J lost 10 bases, and 17 bases lay in between. The CDR3 contains 13 residues. Per the germline V gene, CDR1 is LNHDA and CDR2 is SQIVND (reference sequence). The CDR3 reads CASSLLGSRRAFF. The CDR3 DNA is TGTGCCAGTAGTCTTCTGGGCAGTCGAAGAGCTTTCTTT. Supplemented by reference TRBV19 and TRBJ1-1, the full variable domain reads DGGITQSPKYLFRKEGQNVTLSCEQNLNHDAMYWYRQDPGQGLRLIYYSQIVNDFQKGDIAEGYSVSREKKESFPLTVTSAQKNPTAFYLCASSLLGSRRAFFGQGTRLTVV.